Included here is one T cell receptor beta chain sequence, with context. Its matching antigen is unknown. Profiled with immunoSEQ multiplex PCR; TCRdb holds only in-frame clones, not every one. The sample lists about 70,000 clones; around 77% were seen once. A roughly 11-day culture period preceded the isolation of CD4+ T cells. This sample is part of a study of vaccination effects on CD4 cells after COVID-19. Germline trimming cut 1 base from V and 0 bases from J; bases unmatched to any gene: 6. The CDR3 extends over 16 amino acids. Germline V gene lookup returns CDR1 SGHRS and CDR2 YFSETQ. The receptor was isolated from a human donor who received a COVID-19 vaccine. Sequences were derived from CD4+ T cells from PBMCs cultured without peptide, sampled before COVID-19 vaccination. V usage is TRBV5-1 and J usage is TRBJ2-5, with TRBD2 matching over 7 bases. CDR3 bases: TGCGCCAGCAGCTTGCGGGCTAGCGGTTACCAAGAGACCCAGTACTTC. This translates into CASSLRASGYQETQYF.